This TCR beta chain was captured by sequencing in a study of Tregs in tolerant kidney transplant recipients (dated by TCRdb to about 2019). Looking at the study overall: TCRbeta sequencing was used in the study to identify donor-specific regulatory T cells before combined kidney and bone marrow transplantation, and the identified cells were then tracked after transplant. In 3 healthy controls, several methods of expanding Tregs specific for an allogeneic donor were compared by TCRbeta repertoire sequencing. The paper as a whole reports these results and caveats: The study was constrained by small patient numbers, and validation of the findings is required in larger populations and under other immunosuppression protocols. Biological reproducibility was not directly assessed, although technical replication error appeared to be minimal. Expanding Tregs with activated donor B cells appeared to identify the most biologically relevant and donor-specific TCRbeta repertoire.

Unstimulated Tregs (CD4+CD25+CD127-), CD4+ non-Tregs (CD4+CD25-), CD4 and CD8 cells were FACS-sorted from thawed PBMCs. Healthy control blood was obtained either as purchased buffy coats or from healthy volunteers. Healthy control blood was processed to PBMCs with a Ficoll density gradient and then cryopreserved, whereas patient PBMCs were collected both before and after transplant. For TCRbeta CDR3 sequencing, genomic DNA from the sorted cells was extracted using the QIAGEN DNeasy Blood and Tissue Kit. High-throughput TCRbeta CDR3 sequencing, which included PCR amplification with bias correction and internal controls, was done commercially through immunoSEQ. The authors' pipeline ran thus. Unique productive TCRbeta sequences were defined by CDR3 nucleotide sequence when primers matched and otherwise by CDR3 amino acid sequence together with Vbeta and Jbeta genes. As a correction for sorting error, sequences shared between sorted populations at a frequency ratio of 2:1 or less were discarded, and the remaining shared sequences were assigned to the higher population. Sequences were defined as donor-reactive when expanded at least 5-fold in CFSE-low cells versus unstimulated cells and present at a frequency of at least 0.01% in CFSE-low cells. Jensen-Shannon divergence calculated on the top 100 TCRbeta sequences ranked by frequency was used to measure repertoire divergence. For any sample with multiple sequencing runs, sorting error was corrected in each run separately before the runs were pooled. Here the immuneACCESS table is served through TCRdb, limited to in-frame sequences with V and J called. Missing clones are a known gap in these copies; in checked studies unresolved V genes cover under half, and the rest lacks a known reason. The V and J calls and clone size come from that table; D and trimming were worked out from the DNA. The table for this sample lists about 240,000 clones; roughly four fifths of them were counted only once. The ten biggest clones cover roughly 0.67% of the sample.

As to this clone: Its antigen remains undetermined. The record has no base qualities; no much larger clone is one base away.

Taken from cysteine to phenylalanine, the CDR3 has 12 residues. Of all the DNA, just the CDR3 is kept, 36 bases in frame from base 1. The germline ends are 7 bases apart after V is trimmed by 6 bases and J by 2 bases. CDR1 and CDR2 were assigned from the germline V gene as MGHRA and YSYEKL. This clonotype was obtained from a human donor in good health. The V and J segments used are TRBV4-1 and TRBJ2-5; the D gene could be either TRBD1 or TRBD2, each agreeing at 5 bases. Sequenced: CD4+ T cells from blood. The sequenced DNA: TGCGCCAGCAGGGGGGTACAAGAGACCCAGTACTTC. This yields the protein CASRGVQETQYF.